These 5 T cell receptor beta chains came from one sample sequenced in a study of blood T cell repertoires in COVID-19 (dated by TCRdb to between 2020 and 2021). The library was prepared using the immunoSEQ multiplex PCR assay. TCRdb carries this immuneACCESS record with in-frame sequences only. Its versions omit some clonotypes, under half of them owing to an unresolved V gene in the studies checked, with the rest unexplained. In this sample the table shows more than 95,000 clones, over 75% of which occur a single time. The ten most abundant clones make up roughly a sixth of the sample. Sample: peripheral blood. The receptors here all came from a man aged 25-40 years with COVID-19, enrolled during active disease.

The rearrangement uses TRBV11-3 and TRBJ2-5; perhaps TRBD2 as D (5 bases). V was cut by 4 bases and J by 6 bases, with 18 bases left in between. CDR1 is SGHNT and CDR2 is YENEEA in the germline V gene. The CDR3 totals 15 residues. As DNA, the CDR3 is TGTGCCAGCAGCTCCGATTACCCAGGAGGAAAGACCCAGTACTTC. It yields the protein CASSSDYPGGKTQYF.

This clone was seen more than once but under ten times. The chain employs TRBV5-6 and TRBJ1-5, with unresolved D. Per germline, CDR1 SGHDT and CDR2 YYEEEE. The V gene lost 0 bases and the J gene lost 6 bases, with 7 bases spanning the gap. This CDR3 comprises 13 residues. CDR3 in amino acids: CASSLAGSQPQHF. Here the CDR3 DNA reads TGTGCCAGCAGCTTGGCCGGGTCTCAGCCCCAGCATTTT.

The chain has TRBV30 and TRBJ1-6, with 9 bases fitting TRBD1. The germline gives CDR1 GTSNPN, CDR2 SVGIG (reference sequence). The V segment lost 5 bases and the J segment 7 bases; nucleotides outside the gene matches: 9. The CDR3 extends over 15 amino acids. This chain's CDR3 is CAWSHPGTGNSPLHF. In nucleotides, the CDR3 is TGTGCCTGGTCCCACCCCGGGACAGGGAATTCACCCCTCCACTTT.

Turning to this clone: The same CDR3 can be traced to other DNA sequences in this sample. The V call is TRBV10-1, the J call TRBJ2-3; TRBD2 matches at 10 bases. Looked up from germline, CDR1 is WNHNN and CDR2 is SYGVQD (reference sequence). The CDR3 is made up of 16 amino acids. The V segment lost 0 bases and the J segment 3 bases; nucleotides outside the gene matches: 3. This chain's CDR3 is CASSESLAGGTDTQYF. As DNA, the CDR3 is TGCGCCAGCAGTGAGTCTTTAGCGGGAGGTACAGATACGCAGTATTTT.

This clone counts as medium-sized. This sequence joins TRBV29-1 and TRBJ2-5; no clear D. V lost 1 base, J lost 2 bases, and 11 bases lay in between. The germline V gene encodes CDR1 SQVTM and CDR2 ANQGSEA. This CDR3 comprises 14 residues. Here the CDR3 DNA reads TGCAGCGTTGAAGGCAAGCTACTACAAGAGACCCAGTACTTC. This translates into CSVEGKLLQETQYF.